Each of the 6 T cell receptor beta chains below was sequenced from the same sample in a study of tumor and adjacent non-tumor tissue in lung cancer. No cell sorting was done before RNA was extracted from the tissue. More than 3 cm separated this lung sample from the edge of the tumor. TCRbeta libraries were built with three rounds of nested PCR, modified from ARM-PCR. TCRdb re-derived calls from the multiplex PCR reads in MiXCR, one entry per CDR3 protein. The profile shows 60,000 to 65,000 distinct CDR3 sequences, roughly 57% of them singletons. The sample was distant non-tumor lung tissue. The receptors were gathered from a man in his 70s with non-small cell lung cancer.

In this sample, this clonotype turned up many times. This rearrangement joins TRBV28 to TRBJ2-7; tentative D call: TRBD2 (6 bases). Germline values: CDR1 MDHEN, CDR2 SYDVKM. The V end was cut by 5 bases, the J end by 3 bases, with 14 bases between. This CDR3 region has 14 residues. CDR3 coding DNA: TGTGCCAGCAGTATCGGGACTCACGACTACGAGCAGTACTTC. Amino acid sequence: CASSIGTHDYEQYF. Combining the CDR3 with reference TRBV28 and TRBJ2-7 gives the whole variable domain DVKVTQSSRYLVKRTGEKVFLECVQDMDHENMFWYRQDPGLGLRLIYFSYDVKMKEKGDIPEGYSVSREKKERFSLILESASTNQTSMYLCASSIGTHDYEQYFGPGTRLTVT.

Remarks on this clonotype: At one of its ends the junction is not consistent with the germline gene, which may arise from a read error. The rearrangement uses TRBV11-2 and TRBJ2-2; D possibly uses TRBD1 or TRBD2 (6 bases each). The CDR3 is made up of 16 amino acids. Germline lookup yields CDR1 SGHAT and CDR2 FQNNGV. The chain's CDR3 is CTSSSGGGTNTGELFF. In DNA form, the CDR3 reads TGTACCAGCAGCTCTGGAGGGGGGACGAATACCGGGGAGTTGTTTTTT.

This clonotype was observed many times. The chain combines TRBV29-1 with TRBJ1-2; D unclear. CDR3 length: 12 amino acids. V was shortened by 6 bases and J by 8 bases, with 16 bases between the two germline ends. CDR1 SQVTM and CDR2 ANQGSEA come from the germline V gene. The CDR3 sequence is CSVPRSPGGYTF. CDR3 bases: TGCAGCGTCCCGAGGTCGCCGGGGGGCTACACCTTC.

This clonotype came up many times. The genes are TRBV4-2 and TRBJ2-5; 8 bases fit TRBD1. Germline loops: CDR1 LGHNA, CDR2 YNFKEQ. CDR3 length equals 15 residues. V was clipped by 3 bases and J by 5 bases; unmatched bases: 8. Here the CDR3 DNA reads TGTGCCAGCAGCCACCGGACAGGGACTGCCGAGACCCAGTACTTC. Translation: CASSHRTGTAETQYF.

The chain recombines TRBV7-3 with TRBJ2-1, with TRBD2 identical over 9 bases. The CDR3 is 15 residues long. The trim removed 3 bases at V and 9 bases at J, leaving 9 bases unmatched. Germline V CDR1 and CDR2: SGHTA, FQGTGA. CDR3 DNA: TGTGCCAGCAGCTTTGGAAGCGGGGGGTTCGGTGAGCAGTTCTTC. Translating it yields CASSFGSGGFGEQFF.

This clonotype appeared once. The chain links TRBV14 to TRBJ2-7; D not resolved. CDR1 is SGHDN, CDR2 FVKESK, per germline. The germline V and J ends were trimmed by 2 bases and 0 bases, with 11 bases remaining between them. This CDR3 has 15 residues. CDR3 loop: CASSQMGKDSYEQYF. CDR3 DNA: TGTGCCAGCAGCCAAATGGGTAAGGACTCCTACGAGCAGTACTTC.